The clone carrying this TCR beta chain was detected a few times. The source of the sample is a study of blood T cells in healthy people across ages. For the second PCR, which ran for about 6 to 11 cycles, a sample-barcoded 5' primer and a J-beta primer mix were used. MiXCR was run by TCRdb on the 5' RACE reads, yielding one entry per CDR3 protein. The sample lists hundreds of thousands of distinct CDR3 sequences, 53% occurring once. The individuals who served as donors were healthy Caucasians living in Russia, aged roughly 6 to 95. Per-sample PBMC isolation yielded at least 6 million cells. V was clipped by 0 bases and J by 2 bases; unmatched bases: 5. CDR1 and CDR2 from the germline V gene are SGHRS and YFSETQ. The CDR3 runs 18 residues.

The sequence derives from a man older than 75 in good health. Specimen: blood. The V call is TRBV5-1, the J call TRBJ2-3; 14 bases fit TRBD2. CDR3 loop: CASSLGRLAGGTTDTQYF. DNA of the CDR3: TGCGCCAGCAGCTTGGGACGACTAGCGGGAGGGACCACAGATACGCAGTATTTT.